The clone carrying this TCR beta chain was observed many times. This sample was included in a study of CD8 T cells in ankylosing spondylitis. TCRdb recomputed calls from the 5' RACE reads with MiXCR, one row per CDR3 protein. The sample shows about 42,000 distinct CDR3 sequences, over 3.5% of them seen only once. Germline assignment: CDR1 SGDLS and CDR2 YYNGEE. CDR3 length: 14 residues. Trimming removed 4 bases at V and 5 bases at J, with 15 bases between. The TCR comes from a female donor with ankylosing spondylitis or in good health (not recorded which). The chain recombines TRBV9 with TRBJ1-1; possibly TRBD1 for D (5 bases). The sample taken for sequencing was blood, either unsorted or a sorted T cell fraction (not recorded which). CDR3 residues: CASSPTGRTTEAFF. The CDR3 bases are TGTGCCAGCAGCCCGACGGGGCGGACGACTGAAGCTTTCTTT.